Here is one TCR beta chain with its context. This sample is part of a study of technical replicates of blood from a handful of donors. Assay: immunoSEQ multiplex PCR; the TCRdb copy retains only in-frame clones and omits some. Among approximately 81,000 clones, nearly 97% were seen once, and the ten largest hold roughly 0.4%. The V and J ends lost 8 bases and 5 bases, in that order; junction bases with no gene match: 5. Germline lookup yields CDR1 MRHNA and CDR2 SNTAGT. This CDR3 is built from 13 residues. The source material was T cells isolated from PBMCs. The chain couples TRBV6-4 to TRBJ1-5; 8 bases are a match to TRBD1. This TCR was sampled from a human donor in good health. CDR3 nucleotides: TGTGCCAGCTTTGGGACAGGCTATCAGCCCCAGCATTTT. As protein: CASFGTGYQPQHF.